The present T cell receptor (delta chain) was sequenced within a study of Vδ1+ human thymocytes. Broader study findings: In the thymus, TRG and TRD repertoires looked highly polyclonal with Gaussian CDR3 lengths. Unexpected Vdelta2 sequences could cause misinterpretation of bulk repertoire data.

Comment on this clone: Its specificity is unknown.

The template was reverse-transcribed extracted RNA. Multiplex PCR used pooled V-gene forward primers and a constant-region reverse primer to amplify CDR3s. TCRdb used CATT to re-call clones from the multiplex PCR reads. The profile shows 25,000 to 30,000 delta-chain clones, more than 6.5% of them singletons. With 3 bases clipped from V and 8 bases from J, the junction kept 15 bases outside the gene matches. Germline V gene sequence: CDR1 TSWWSYY, CDR2 QGS. CDR3 length equals 16 residues. This receptor was obtained from a girl in the first two years of life who had congenital heart surgery. The sample taken for sequencing was Vdelta1+ gamma-delta thymocytes from the thymus. Subset in this sample: FACS-sorted CD3+ TCRalphabeta- TCRVdelta1+ TCRVdelta2- thymocytes. The V gene is TRDV1, the J gene TRDJ1; 7 bases fit TRDD3. The CDR3 is CALGDRSRMGDLKLIF. In DNA form, the CDR3 reads TGTGCTCTTGGGGACCGCTCCCGGATGGGGGACCTGAAACTCATCTTT.